This T cell receptor (beta chain) was obtained from a study of shared clonotypes between healthy human individuals. Terminally differentiated effector memory CD45RA+ cells were left out of the naive CD8 fraction, which was CD45RO-negative and positively selected for CCR7. Several immunoSEQ plates received, in even portions, the genomic DNA of each subset. Data came from immunoSEQ multiplex PCR; TCRdb stores just in-frame clones and leaves some out. Of 550,000 to 750,000 clones listed, just under 97% are singletons. Comment on this clone: Its antigen is unknown.

J gave up 3 bases and V 4 bases, and 4 bases lay outside the gene matches. The CDR3 runs to 15 residues. Germline lookup yields CDR1 SGHDN and CDR2 FVKESK. Findings and limits, study-wide: What naive subsets generally showed was a larger estimated richness than memory subsets showed. Some clonotypes were shared by all four sorted-subset donors, while others were not shared. The non-shared ones had lower generation probabilities than the shared ones.

The chain joins TRBV14 to TRBJ2-2; 8 positions agree with TRBD1. Sequenced sample: naive CD8+ T cells sorted from blood. This clonotype was sampled from a woman in her twenties or thirties in good health. The CDR3 region is CASSLGQGDTGELFF. In nucleotides, the CDR3 is TGTGCCAGCAGCCTCGGACAGGGCGACACCGGGGAGCTGTTTTTT.